This T cell receptor beta chain comes out of a study of blood T cells in healthy people across ages. Trimming removed 5 bases from V and 8 bases from J; junction bases left unmatched: 12. The CDR3 contains 16 residues. Per germline, CDR1 SGHTA and CDR2 FQGNSA. Sample-barcoded 5' priming and a J-beta primer mix drove a second PCR of roughly 7 to 11 cycles. TCRdb fed the 5' RACE reads into MiXCR, producing one record per CDR3 protein. The data show 1.5 million to 2 million distinct CDR3 sequences, 28% seen once. Study conclusions and caveats: CMV infection status of these donors was not known.

As regards this clonotype: The antigen is unknown.

The origin of this receptor is a woman in her 30s in good health. The rearrangement joins TRBV7-2 to TRBJ2-1; 10 bases line up with TRBD2. Material: blood. Here the CDR3 DNA reads TGTGCCAGCAGCCCCCCACTAGCGGGAAGAGGGCATGAGCAGTTCTTC. Translation gives CASSPPLAGRGHEQFF.